The 7 T cell receptor beta chains below come from one sample, sequenced in a study of cytotoxic CD8 clonotypes in ibrutinib-treated CLL. Libraries were prepared by immunoSEQ multiplex PCR; TCRdb keeps only in-frame clonotypes and omits some of them. The sample carries under 200,000 clones, under 85% recorded once. Source: PBMCs, taken after 24 months of ibrutinib treatment. The receptors derive from a human donor with chronic lymphocytic leukemia.

The chain links TRBV4-2 to TRBJ2-4; TRBD2 is a possible D gene (6 bases). V was cut by 4 bases and J by 1 base, with 14 bases left in between. Germline V gene lookup returns CDR1 LGHNA and CDR2 YNFKEQ. CDR3 size: 16 residues. CDR3 sequence: CASSPGGVDAKNIQYF. CDR3 DNA: TGTGCCAGCAGCCCGGGCGGGGTCGATGCCAAAAACATTCAGTACTTC.

This rearrangement joins TRBV7-9 to TRBJ2-2, with TRBD2 matching 10 bases. CDR3 length: 15 amino acids. With V trimmed by 3 bases and J by 4 bases, 2 bases remained unmatched. In germline, CDR1 is SEHNR, CDR2 FQNEAQ (reference sequence). The CDR3 DNA is TGTGCCAGCAGCTTTCTAGCGGGGGTCACCGGGGAGCTGTTTTTT. It is translated as CASSFLAGVTGELFF.

The genes are TRBV7-9 and TRBJ2-3; tentative D call: TRBD1 (6 bases). The germline V gene encodes CDR1 SEHNR and CDR2 FQNEAQ (reference sequence). The V gene lost 5 bases and the J gene lost 4 bases, with 22 bases spanning the gap. This CDR3 spans 17 amino acids. The CDR3 bases are TGTGCCAGCAGCCCGGGCTGGGGGCTGCTTACGGCAGATACGCAGTATTTT. Translating it yields CASSPGWGLLTADTQYF. The full variable domain, rest sourced from reference TRBV7-9 and TRBJ2-3, is DTGVSQNPRHKITKRGQNVTFRCDPISEHNRLYWYRQTLGQGPEFLTYFQNEAQLEKSRLLSDRFSAERPKGSFSTLEIQRTEQGDSAMYLCASSPGWGLLTADTQYFGPGTRLTVL.

The genes are TRBV2 and TRBJ1-5; D unclear. Trimming cost V 2 bases and J 7 bases, with 9 bases left between them. The CDR3 is made up of 13 amino acids. Germline values: CDR1 SNHLY, CDR2 FYNNEI. CDR3: CASSELPSQPQHF. CDR3 nucleotide sequence: TGTGCCAGCAGTGAATTGCCCTCCCAGCCCCAGCATTTT. Drawing the rest from reference TRBV2 and TRBJ1-5, the complete variable domain is EPEVTQTPSHQVTQMGQEVILRCVPISNHLYFYWYRQILGQKVEFLVSFYNNEISEKSEIFDDQFSVERPDGSNFTLKIRSTKLEDSAMYFCASSELPSQPQHFGDGTRLSIL.

V is TRBV5-1 and J is TRBJ1-2, with TRBD1 matching over 7 bases. From germline, CDR1 is SGHRS and CDR2 YFSETQ. The CDR3 length is 14 residues. J was trimmed by 2 bases and V by 4 bases; bases with no gene match: 5. The CDR3 reads CASSTEGGNYGYTF. CDR3 coding DNA: TGCGCCAGCAGCACCGAAGGGGGCAACTATGGCTACACCTTC.

Remarks on this clone: This may be a read error, as it is one base from a much larger clone. The V call is TRBV6-5, the J call TRBJ1-2, with D possibly matching TRBD1 (6 bases). This CDR3 contains 13 residues. V dropped 6 bases and J dropped 2 bases, with 10 bases sitting between them. The germline CDR1 and CDR2 sequences are MNHEY and SVGAGI. The CDR3 reads CASRRQENYGYTF. CDR3 DNA sequence: TGTGCCAGCAGGAGACAGGAGAACTATGGCTACACCTTC.

V gene TRBV6-1 combines with J gene TRBJ2-3, with D maybe TRBD2 (5 bases). CDR1 and CDR2 from the germline V gene are MNHNS and SASEGT. V was clipped by 8 bases and J by 9 bases, with 15 bases between them. This CDR3 has 12 residues. The CDR3 loop reads CASVSSLGTQYF. The CDR3 bases are TGTGCCAGCGTATCTAGCTTGGGGACGCAGTATTTT.